These 15 T cell receptor beta chains originate from one sample sequenced in a study of Ad26.COV2.S vaccination and SARS-CoV-2 variants. Sequencing used immunoSEQ multiplex PCR; TCRdb keeps in-frame clones, though not all of them. Here the sample spans hundreds of thousands of clones, roughly 80% being singletons. Treatment in this sample: roughly 20 received Ad26.COV2.S at low or high dose, single or two shots; several received placebo; per-sample allocation not given. Samples analyzed were those drawn on day 63 after the first vaccine or placebo injection. Sequenced material: peripheral blood, taken in a trial of Ad26.COV2.S vaccine versus placebo. Receptor source: a person between 18 and 60 years old who received the Ad26.COV2.S COVID-19 vaccine or a placebo.

This clone was counted a single time. The chain combines TRBV7-2 with TRBJ1-4; D is possibly TRBD1 (6 bases). V was cut by 5 bases and J by 7 bases, with 14 bases left in between. Germline CDR1 is SGHTA and CDR2 is FQGNSA. This CDR3 is 14 amino acids long. CDR3 loop: CASSPGNRVEKLFF. The CDR3 region has the DNA TGTGCCAGCAGCCCGGGGAACAGGGTTGAAAAACTGTTTTTT. The variable domain in full, completed from reference TRBV7-2 and TRBJ1-4, reads GAGVSQSPSNKVTEKGKDVELRCDPISGHTALYWYRQSLGQGLEFLIYFQGNSAPDKSGLPSDRFSAERTGGSVSTLTIQRTQQEDSAVYLCASSPGNRVEKLFFGSGTQLSVL.

The chain employs TRBV18 and TRBJ1-4, with D perhaps TRBD1 (6 bases). The CDR3 loop spans 17 amino acids. The germline V gene has CDR1 KGHSH and CDR2 LQKENI. V was trimmed by 3 bases and J by 4 bases, leaving 18 bases between them. The CDR3 coding sequence is TGTGCCAGCTCACCCCGAATACAGGGAGGGAGTAATGAAAAACTGTTTTTT. Its translation is CASSPRIQGGSNEKLFF. The whole variable domain, filled in from reference TRBV18 and TRBJ1-4, reads NAGVMQNPRHLVRRRGQEARLRCSPMKGHSHVYWYRQLPEEGLKFMVYLQKENIIDESGMPKERFSAEFPKEGPSILRIQQVVRGDSAAYFCASSPRIQGGSNEKLFFGSGTQLSVL.

The chain employs TRBV5-6 and TRBJ2-7; TRBD1 is a possible D gene (5 bases). CDR1 is SGHDT, CDR2 YYEEEE, per germline. The CDR3 is 11 amino acids. Trimming shortened V by 3 bases and J by 10 bases, and 11 bases separated the two germline ends. The chain's CDR3 is CASSSRQFQYF. CDR3 DNA sequence: TGTGCCAGCAGCTCTAGACAGTTCCAGTACTTC.

This chain connects TRBV4-1 to TRBJ2-3; a possible D gene is TRBD2 (5 bases). CDR1 and CDR2 (germline): MGHRA, YSYEKL. CDR3 length: 15 residues. V lost 3 bases and J 1 base, leaving 11 bases between the germline ends. The CDR3 nucleotides read TGCGCCAGCAGCCACCCATTTAGCGGCACAGATACGCAGTATTTT. Amino acids: CASSHPFSGTDTQYF.

This chain joins TRBV30 and TRBJ1-4; D is uncertain. The CDR3 contains 11 residues. Per the germline V gene, CDR1 is GTSNPN and CDR2 is SVGIG (reference sequence). V was shortened by 2 bases and J by 7 bases, with 5 bases between the two germline ends. The CDR3 nucleotides are TGTGCCTGGAGTTACGGTGAAAAACTGTTTTTT. This encodes CAWSYGEKLFF.

In this sample, this clone turned up a few times. The chain combines TRBV18 with TRBJ1-5, with D unresolved. CDR1 and CDR2 from the germline V gene are KGHSH and LQKENI. This CDR3 has 13 amino acids. Trimming cost V 9 bases and J 0 bases, with 9 bases left between them. CDR3 DNA: TGTGCCAGTTCTATCGATAGCAATCAGCCCCAGCATTTT. Its translation: CASSIDSNQPQHF.

The chain carries TRBV3-1 (or the pseudogene TRBV3-2) and TRBJ2-7, with TRBD1 as a possible D gene (6 bases). Per the germline V gene, CDR1 is LGHDT and CDR2 is YNNKEL (reference sequence). The V and J ends lost 0 bases and 0 bases respectively, with 9 bases between them. This CDR3 is built from 15 residues. Here the CDR3 DNA reads TGTGCCAGCAGCCAAGAAACAGGGAGCTCCTACGAGCAGTACTTC. Protein sequence: CASSQETGSSYEQYF.

CDR3 residues: CASSPQFYEQYF. As DNA, the CDR3 is TGTGCCAGCAGCCCCCAGTTCTACGAGCAGTACTTC. V and J are TRBV6-6 and TRBJ2-7, with D unclear. Trimming stripped 6 bases from V and 3 bases from J, with 9 bases between. In germline, CDR1 is MNHNY, CDR2 SVGAGI (reference sequence). The CDR3 extends over 12 amino acids.

The table lists this clone with a count of one. The CDR3 coding sequence is TGTGCCAGCAGCTCGACCGCGAACACCGGGGAGCTGTTTTTT. This codes for CASSSTANTGELFF. The chain uses TRBV7-9 and TRBJ2-2, with D uncertain. The length of the CDR3 is 14 residues. V lost 4 bases to trimming and J lost 0 bases, with 6 bases between them. Germline CDR1 SEHNR, CDR2 FQNEAQ (reference sequence).

The chain combines TRBV21-1 with TRBJ1-5; the table assigns TRBD1, which was not confirmed against the DNA. TRBV21-1 has pseudogene status. This CDR3 comprises 16 residues. CDR3 in DNA: TGTGCCAGCAGCAAATTACACAGGGGAAGGAATCAGCCCCAGCATTTT. It encodes CASSKLHRGRNQPQHF.

The count of this clone is one. The rearrangement uses TRBV11-2 and TRBJ2-2; 11 bases match TRBD1. This CDR3 region has 15 residues. Germline V gives CDR1 SGHAT, CDR2 FQNNGV. The ends lost 7 bases at V and 8 bases at J; junction bases unmatched: 9. CDR3 sequence reads: CASIPGTGGRGELFF. The CDR3 DNA reads TGTGCCAGCATCCCCGGGACAGGGGGGCGGGGGGAGCTGTTTTTT.

CDR3 sequence reads: CASSPRGVWDTEAFF. The CDR3 DNA sequence: TGTGCCAGCAGCCCCCGGGGAGTTTGGGACACTGAAGCTTTCTTT. The chain combines TRBV27 with TRBJ1-1; the D is unclear. The V and J ends lost 6 bases and 3 bases respectively, with 17 bases between them. The CDR3 consists of 15 residues. Looked up from germline, CDR1 is MNHEY and CDR2 is SMNVEV (reference sequence).

The V call is TRBV5-4, the J call TRBJ2-1; D might be TRBD1 or TRBD2, each matching 5 bases. Germline V CDR1 and CDR2: SGHNT, YYREEE (reference sequence). The CDR3 extends over 13 amino acids. Trimming took off 4 bases at V and 10 bases at J, with 15 bases between the two ends. The CDR3 loop is CASSPGREIEQFF. In nucleotides, the CDR3 is TGTGCCAGCAGCCCGGGACGGGAAATCGAGCAGTTCTTC.

The gene calls are TRBV18 and TRBJ2-1; 12 nucleotides align to TRBD2. The CDR3 sequence is 15 residues long. V was pared by 2 bases and J by 6 bases, with 2 bases of the junction left unmatched. Germline CDR1 reads KGHSH; CDR2 reads LQKENI. The CDR3 DNA follows: TGTGCCAGCTCACCAGGACTAGCGGGGCTCAATGAGCAGTTCTTC. Residues: CASSPGLAGLNEQFF.

The genes are TRBV7-2 and TRBJ2-7; 8 bases line up with TRBD2. Germline loops: CDR1 SGHTA, CDR2 FQGNSA. This CDR3 contains 15 residues. V lost 5 bases to trimming and J lost 3 bases; unmatched junction nucleotides: 9. The CDR3 is CASSPPGLGFYEQYF. CDR3 bases: TGTGCCAGCAGCCCACCGGGACTAGGGTTCTACGAGCAGTACTTC.